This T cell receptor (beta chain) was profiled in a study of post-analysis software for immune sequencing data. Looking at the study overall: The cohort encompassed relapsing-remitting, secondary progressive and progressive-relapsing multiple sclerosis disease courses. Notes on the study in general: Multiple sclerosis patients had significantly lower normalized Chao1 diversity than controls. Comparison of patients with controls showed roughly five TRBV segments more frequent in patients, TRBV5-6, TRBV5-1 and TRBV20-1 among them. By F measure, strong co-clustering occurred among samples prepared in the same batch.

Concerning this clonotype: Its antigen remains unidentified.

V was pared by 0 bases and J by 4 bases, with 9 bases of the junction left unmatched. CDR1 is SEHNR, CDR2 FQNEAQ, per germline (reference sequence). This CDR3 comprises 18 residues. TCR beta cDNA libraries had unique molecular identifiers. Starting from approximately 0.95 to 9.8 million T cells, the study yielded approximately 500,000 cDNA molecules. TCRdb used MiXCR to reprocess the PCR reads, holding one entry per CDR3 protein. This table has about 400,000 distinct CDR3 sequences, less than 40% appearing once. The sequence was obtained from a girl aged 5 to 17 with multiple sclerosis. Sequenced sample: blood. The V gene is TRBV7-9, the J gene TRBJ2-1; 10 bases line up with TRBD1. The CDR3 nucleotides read TGTGCCAGCAGCTTAGCTAGAATGGGACAGGGGTCGTACAATGAGCAGTTCTTC. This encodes CASSLARMGQGSYNEQFF. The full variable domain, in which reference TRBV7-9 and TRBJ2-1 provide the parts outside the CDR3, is DTGVSQNPRHKITKRGQNVTFRCDPISEHNRLYWYRQTLGQGPEFLTYFQNEAQLEKSRLLSDRFSAERPKGSFSTLEIQRTEQGDSAMYLCASSLARMGQGSYNEQFFGPGTRLTVL.